This TCR beta chain was sequenced for a study of Ad26.COV2.S vaccination and SARS-CoV-2 variants. Study background: Ad26.COV2.S, an intramuscular injection, was given once or twice 56 days apart.

The treatment is: roughly 20 received Ad26.COV2.S at low or high dose, single or two shots; 5 received placebo; per-sample allocation not given. Sampling occurred on day 63 after the first vaccine or placebo injection. This vaccine is an Ad26 vector that expresses the Wuhan-strain SARS-CoV-2 spike. CDR3 size: 16 residues. Germline V gene lookup returns CDR1 SGDLS and CDR2 YYNGEE. Trimming cost V 0 bases and J 7 bases, with 14 bases left between them. The assay was immunoSEQ multiplex PCR, and TCRdb's table has in-frame clones only and misses some. This table holds 300,000 to 400,000 clones, about 88% found once.

Source: peripheral blood, taken in a trial of Ad26.COV2.S vaccine versus placebo. The clonotype was recovered from a person aged 18-65 years who received the Ad26.COV2.S COVID-19 vaccine or a placebo. V usage is TRBV9 and J usage is TRBJ2-6, with D hard to call. CDR3 sequence: CASSVAVLSSANVLTF. The CDR3 DNA follows: TGTGCCAGCAGCGTAGCGGTGCTCAGTTCAGCCAACGTCCTGACTTTC.